Shown below are 5 T cell receptor beta chains from a single sample sequenced in a study of control samples from healthy donors and cancer patients. Produced via immunoSEQ multiplex PCR; TCRdb's table is partial and in-frame only. The sample lists about 140,000 clones; around 85% were seen once. Source material: blood. The source of these receptors is a woman aged 25 to 45 in good health.

This chain joins TRBV3-1 (or the pseudogene TRBV3-2) and TRBJ2-5; D remains ambiguous. The CDR3 consists of 16 residues. Germline-derived CDR1 and CDR2 are LGHDT and YNNKEL (reference sequence). V was clipped by 6 bases and J by 4 bases, with 21 bases between them. DNA for the CDR3: TGTGCCAGCAGTCCCAACAGTGTTTTATGGCGAGAGACCCAGTACTTC. Its translation: CASSPNSVLWRETQYF.

This clone was recorded only once. The rearrangement links TRBV4-1 to TRBJ2-7; 8 nucleotides match TRBD2. Trimming at V came to 4 bases and at J to 2 bases, leaving 10 bases not matched to a gene. The V gene's germline CDR1 is MGHRA and CDR2 YSYEKL. There are 16 residues in the CDR3. As DNA, the CDR3 is TGCGCCAGCAGCCCTGTTCCAGCGGGAGCCACCTACGAGCAGTACTTC. As protein: CASSPVPAGATYEQYF.

This sequence joins TRBV28 and TRBJ2-1; 9 bases map to TRBD1. CDR1 is MDHEN and CDR2 is SYDVKM in the germline V gene. The J segment lost 2 bases and the V segment lost 10 bases, leaving 6 bases of the junction unmatched. The CDR3 is made up of 14 amino acids. Here the CDR3 reads CATYRQGAYNEQFF. As DNA, the CDR3 is TGTGCCACCTATCGACAGGGGGCCTACAATGAGCAGTTCTTC.

CDR3 nucleotide sequence: TGTGCCAGCAGCCCCGCGCCAACTAGCGGGCGGTATTTT. It codes for CASSPAPTSGRYF. This chain links TRBV6-5 with TRBJ2-3; 9 positions match TRBD2. J was trimmed by 14 bases and V by 6 bases; bases with no gene match: 12. From germline, CDR1 is MNHEY and CDR2 SVGAGI. This CDR3 is 13 amino acids long.

The rearrangement joins TRBV5-1 to TRBJ2-1; D could derive from TRBD1 or TRBD2 (5 bases each). The germline V gene encodes CDR1 SGHRS and CDR2 YFSETQ. With 0 bases removed from V and 2 bases from J, the gap between germline ends came to 9 bases. This CDR3 is built from 15 residues. The DNA of the CDR3 is TGCGCCAGCAGCTTGGGGGGGTTCCCCTACAATGAGCAGTTCTTC. It encodes CASSLGGFPYNEQFF.